The rows below give T cell receptor beta chains drawn from one sample of a study of blood T cell repertoires in COVID-19. The protocol was immunoSEQ multiplex PCR, while the TCRdb copy is restricted to in-frame clones and leaves out a portion. In the table there are about 130,000 clones, around nine tenths of which are singletons. The sequenced sample was peripheral blood. The source is an older man with active COVID-19. CDR3s leave out the opening cysteine and the closing phenylalanine or tryptophan.

>TRBJ2-5|TRBV5-4
ASSLSRTQETQY
>TRBJ1-5|TRBV19
ASSIDRRHNQPQH
>TRBJ2-6|TRBV5-1
ASSLARSGANVLT
>TRBJ2-3|TRBV27
ASSDRGADTQY
>TRBJ1-5|TRBV16
ASSPGRENQPQH
>TRBJ2-3|TRBV5-1
ASSPDGGSNRETQY
>TRBJ2-5|TRBV5-1
ASSPGQGIETQY
>TRBJ1-2|TRBV4-1
ASSWGTGGYT
>TRBJ2-5|TRBV5-1
ASSSQSQTGIRGGETQY
>TRBJ1-1|TRBV19
ASSLQGDGTEAF
>TRBJ2-7|TRBV9
ASSVGRGLTYEQY
>TRBJ2-7|TRBV4-3
ASSQDLGLAAYEQY
>TRBJ2-7|TRBV6-6
ASSRSGPPYEQY
>TRBJ2-2|TRBV3-1/TRBV3-2
ASSRSASGRARTGELF
>TRBJ1-6|TRBV30
AWSFPNSPLH
>TRBJ2-1|TRBV7-9
ASSRVGRAENEQF
>TRBJ2-5|TRBV29-1
SAGGSGQETQY
>TRBJ1-4|TRBV10-3
AISDQTLEKLF
>TRBJ2-1|TRBV18
ASSPWLLAEGTSSYNEQF
>TRBJ2-1|TRBV6-5
ASRTGGPVPNEQF
>TRBJ1-6|TRBV30
AWSGWGGNSPLH
>TRBJ1-2|TRBV11-3
ASSLGVGQGPNYGYT
>TRBJ2-5|TRBV7-3
ASSSHLGGETQY
>TRBJ2-7|TRBV18
ASSHLGTGGWEQY
>TRBJ1-1|TRBV4-3
ASSPGTSEGTEAF
>TRBJ2-3|TRBV7-9
ASSFWGGTGDTQY
>TRBJ2-4|TRBV6-5
ASGQTRAKNIQY
>TRBJ1-1|TRBV3-1/TRBV3-2
ASSRQTRTEAF
>TRBJ2-2|TRBV7-9
ASSLAGRGSTGELF
>TRBJ2-1|TRBV4-3
ASSGGPPANEQF
>TRBJ2-1|TRBV5-1
ASSKDRGLNNEQF
>TRBJ2-1|TRBV10-3
AISGDSVNNEQF
>TRBJ2-5|TRBV20-1
SASGEGTQY
>TRBJ2-7|TRBV2
ASSGQIYEQY
>TRBJ1-4|TRBV11-2
ASSPQPTGVNEKLF
>TRBJ2-1|TRBV28
ASSFAGTGNSYNEQF
>TRBJ1-1|TRBV28
ASSPYSPDTEAF
>TRBJ2-1|TRBV5-1
ASSLGSSGSVNEQF
>TRBJ2-1|TRBV5-4
ASSTGTGEDEQF
>TRBJ1-2|TRBV7-2
ASSLFRGNYGYT
>TRBJ2-7|TRBV14
ASSQGDLSSYEQY
>TRBJ1-1|TRBV19
ASSIGTGLELEAF
>TRBJ2-2|TRBV7-9
ASSSQGARGTGELF
>TRBJ2-5|TRBV10-3
AISEGRQETQY
>TRBJ2-5|TRBV5-6
ASSTHPTETQY
>TRBJ2-7|TRBV4-1
ASSPAAGLSYEQY
>TRBJ2-1|TRBV4-1
ASSSPGTGHRYEQF
>TRBJ2-1|TRBV27
ASSWTGGHEQF
>TRBJ1-1|TRBV5-1
ASSLEGQQNTEAF
>TRBJ1-1|TRBV7-9
ASSLEAQPSF
>TRBJ1-5|TRBV24-1
ATSDDSYQPQH
>TRBJ2-1|TRBV28
ASSYPGLAGGPYNEQF
>TRBJ2-3|TRBV29-1
SVGDILSTDTQY
>TRBJ1-5|TRBV18
ASSPRGDQPQH
>TRBJ2-7|TRBV29-1
SVVPVGAKQY
>TRBJ1-2|TRBV3-1/TRBV3-2
ASSQERSDYGYT